This TCR beta chain is from a study of cytomegalovirus exposure and HLA in healthy donors. The PCR used 60 Vbeta and 13 Jbeta primers. The method was immunoSEQ multiplex PCR; TCRdb's version includes in-frame clones alone and lacks a portion of them. The sample records more than 85,000 clones, over 60% being singletons. Trimming stripped 5 bases from V and 0 bases from J, with 14 bases between. This CDR3 region has 15 residues. Germline V gene lookup returns CDR1 LNHDA and CDR2 SQIVND (reference sequence). The TCR was taken from a male donor in good health and CMV-seropositive. Sample: PBMCs. The rearrangement joins TRBV19 to TRBJ2-7, with no clear D. The CDR3 loop reads CASSPSSGNSYEQYF. Here the CDR3 DNA reads TGTGCCAGTAGTCCCTCGTCAGGTAACTCCTACGAGCAGTACTTC.